These 8 T cell receptor beta chains share one sample of origin, sequenced in a study of T cells in Graves' hyperthyroidism and ophthalmopathy. TCR beta CDR3 regions were amplified from RNA. First-round RT-PCR with HTBI primers amplified the TCR CDR3 region. One entry per CDR3 protein, called by TCRdb with MiXCR from the multiplex PCR reads. The sample yields over 650,000 distinct CDR3 sequences, roughly 15% seen once. Sequencing was carried out using blood. All receptors derive from a man between 18 and 35 years old with Graves' hyperthyroidism.

This clonotype was observed at least ten times. The rearrangement uses TRBV2 and TRBJ2-1; D call uncertain. The CDR3 is 15 amino acids. The germline CDR1 and CDR2 sequences are SNHLY and FYNNEI. Trimming stripped 1 base from V and 0 bases from J, with 7 bases between. This chain's CDR3 is CASSEGVSSYNEQFF. CDR3 sequence (DNA): TGTGCCAGCAGTGAAGGGGTCAGCTCCTACAATGAGCAGTTCTTC.

This clonotype has a count of ten or more. The chain carries TRBV18 and TRBJ2-7; D uncertain. Germline CDR1 is KGHSH and CDR2 is LQKENI. Trimming cost V 1 base and J 6 bases, with 4 bases left between them. The CDR3 covers 11 residues. The CDR3 DNA follows: TGTGCCAGCTCACCACGGGTCGAGCAGTACTTC. Translation: CASSPRVEQYF.

The table lists this clonotype with many counts. This sequence joins TRBV20-1 and TRBJ1-1; D unresolved. The CDR3 is 13 amino acids. Looked up from germline, CDR1 is DFQATT and CDR2 is SNEGSKA (reference sequence). With 3 bases removed from V and 5 bases from J, the gap between germline ends came to 13 bases. The CDR3 here is CSASGRTRTEAFF. The CDR3 region has the DNA TGCAGTGCTAGCGGGAGGACGAGGACTGAAGCTTTCTTT.

This clonotype was counted ten times or more. This chain joins TRBV27 and TRBJ2-1; D possibly corresponds to TRBD2 (6 bases). The CDR3 covers 15 residues. Trimming removed 6 bases at V and 0 bases at J, with 12 bases between. The germline gives CDR1 MNHEY, CDR2 SMNVEV (reference sequence). This CDR3 is CASRPEGSSYNEQFF. CDR3 nucleotides: TGTGCCAGCAGACCGGAGGGGAGCTCCTACAATGAGCAGTTCTTC.

To note about this clonotype: A much larger clone is a single base away; this may be a read error. The chain uses TRBV12-3 or TRBV12-4 and TRBJ1-2; possible D gene TRBD1, 5 bases. V lost 5 bases and J lost 5, with 9 bases in between. This CDR3 spans 12 amino acids. CDR3 amino acids: CASSRGLYGYTF. The CDR3 region has the DNA TGTGCCAGCAGTCGGGGCCTGTATGGCTACACCTTC.

At least ten counts were recorded for this clonotype. V and J are TRBV2 and TRBJ2-1, with 10 nucleotides matching TRBD1. The CDR3 extends over 15 amino acids. Germline trimming cut 6 bases from V and 3 bases from J; bases unmatched to any gene: 5. The germline V gene encodes CDR1 SNHLY and CDR2 FYNNEI. CDR3 bases: TGTGCCAGCAGGGACGGACAGGGGGTCTACAATGAGCAGTTCTTC. It codes for CASRDGQGVYNEQFF.

This clonotype was detected many times. The chain is built from TRBV12-3 or TRBV12-4 and TRBJ1-4, with a tentative D call TRBD1 (6 bases). The V gene lost 5 bases and the J gene lost 8 bases, with 24 bases spanning the gap. The CDR3 covers 17 residues. The CDR3 region is CASSTRPGHKGWEKLFF. CDR3 coding DNA: TGTGCCAGCAGTACCCGTCCGGGACACAAGGGTTGGGAAAAACTGTTTTTT.

A few counts support this clonotype. The chain employs TRBV6-1 and TRBJ2-4, with D hard to call. Germline V gene lookup returns CDR1 MNHNS and CDR2 SASEGT. Trimming stripped 5 bases from V and 0 bases from J, with 11 bases between. CDR3 size: 15 residues. In DNA form, the CDR3 reads TGTGCCAGCAGTAACCCGGCAGTAGCCAAAAACATTCAGTACTTC. This translates into CASSNPAVAKNIQYF.